The sequence of this TCR beta chain was determined in a study of response to subunit inactivated influenza vaccine. TCRdb itself ran the RT-PCR reads through MiXCR, one entry per CDR3 protein. Here the sample spans 450,000 to 700,000 distinct CDR3 sequences, approximately 14% being singletons. Germline loops: CDR1 SGHAT, CDR2 FQNNGV. The CDR3 extends over 16 amino acids. V lost 4 bases to trimming and J lost 5 bases, with 18 bases between them. This clonotype showed up just a few times. The chain has TRBV11-2 and TRBJ2-1; D gene unclear. This sample comprised PBMCs from blood, obtained 12 days after vaccination. This TCR derives from a man aged 50 to 59 who received an inactivated influenza vaccine. The CDR3 coding sequence is TGTGCCAGCAGCTCCAAGGATCGGAGATGGAACAATGAGCAGTTCTTC. It is translated as CASSSKDRRWNNEQFF.